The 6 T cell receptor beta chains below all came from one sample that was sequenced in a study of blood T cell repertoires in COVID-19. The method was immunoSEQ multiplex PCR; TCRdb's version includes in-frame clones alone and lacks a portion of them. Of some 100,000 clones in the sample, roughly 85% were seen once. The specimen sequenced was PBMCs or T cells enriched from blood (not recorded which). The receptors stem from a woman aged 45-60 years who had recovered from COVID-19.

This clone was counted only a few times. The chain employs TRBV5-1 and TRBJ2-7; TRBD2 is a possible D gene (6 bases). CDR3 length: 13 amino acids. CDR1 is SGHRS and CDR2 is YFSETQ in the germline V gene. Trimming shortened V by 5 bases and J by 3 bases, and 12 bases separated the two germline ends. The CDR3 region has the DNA TGCGCCAGCAGTGATAGCGGATTCTACGAGCAGTACTTC. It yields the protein CASSDSGFYEQYF.

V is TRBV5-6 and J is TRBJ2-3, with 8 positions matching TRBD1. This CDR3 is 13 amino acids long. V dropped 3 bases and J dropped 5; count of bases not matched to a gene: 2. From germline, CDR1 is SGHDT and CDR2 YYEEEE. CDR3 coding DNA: TGTGCCAGCAGCTCCACAGGGGGAGATACGCAGTATTTT. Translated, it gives CASSSTGGDTQYF.

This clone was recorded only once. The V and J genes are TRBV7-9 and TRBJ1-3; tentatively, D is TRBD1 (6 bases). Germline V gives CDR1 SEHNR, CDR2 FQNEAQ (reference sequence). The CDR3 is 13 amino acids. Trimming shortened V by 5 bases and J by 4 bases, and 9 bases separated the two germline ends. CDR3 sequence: CASSATGGNTIYF. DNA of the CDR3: TGTGCCAGCAGCGCCACAGGGGGAAACACCATATATTTT. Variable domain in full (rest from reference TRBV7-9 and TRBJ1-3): DTGVSQNPRHKITKRGQNVTFRCDPISEHNRLYWYRQTLGQGPEFLTYFQNEAQLEKSRLLSDRFSAERPKGSFSTLEIQRTEQGDSAMYLCASSATGGNTIYFGEGSWLTVV.

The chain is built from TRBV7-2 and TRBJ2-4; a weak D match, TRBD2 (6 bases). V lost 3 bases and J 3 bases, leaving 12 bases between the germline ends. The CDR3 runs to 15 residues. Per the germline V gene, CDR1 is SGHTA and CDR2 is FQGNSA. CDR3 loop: CASSLGGGGKNIQYF. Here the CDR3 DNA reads TGTGCCAGCAGCTTGGGTGGGGGAGGCAAAAACATTCAGTACTTC.

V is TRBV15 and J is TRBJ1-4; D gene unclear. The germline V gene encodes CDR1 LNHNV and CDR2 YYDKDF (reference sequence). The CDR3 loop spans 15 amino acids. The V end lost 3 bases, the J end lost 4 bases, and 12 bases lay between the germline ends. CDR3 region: CATSRGGGVNEKLFF. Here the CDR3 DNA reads TGTGCCACCAGCAGGGGTGGCGGGGTTAATGAAAAACTGTTTTTT.

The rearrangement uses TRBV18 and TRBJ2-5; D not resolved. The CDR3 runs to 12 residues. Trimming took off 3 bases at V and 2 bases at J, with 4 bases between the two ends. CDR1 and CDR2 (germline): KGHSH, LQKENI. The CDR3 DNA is TGTGCCAGCTCACCCAAACAAGAGACCCAGTACTTC. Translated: CASSPKQETQYF.